Each of the 21 T cell receptor beta chains below was sequenced from the same sample in a study of type 1 regulatory T cells. TCRdb re-called the reads through MiXCR, storing one row per CDR3 protein. Of about 67,000 distinct CDR3 sequences listed, approximately 47% are singletons. Their antigen targets remain unknown. The sequencing input was cultured non-Tr1 T cells, either the whole culture or a sorted T cell fraction (not recorded which). The receptors come from a human donor in good health.

In DNA form, the CDR3 reads TGCGCCAGCAGCGCTGGACAGGGGGATCAGCCCCAGCATTTT. Amino acids: CASSAGQGDQPQHF. The rearrangement links TRBV4-1 to TRBJ1-5; the match to TRBD1 covers 10 bases. V dropped 5 bases and J dropped 5; count of bases not matched to a gene: 3. This CDR3 region has 14 residues. Germline V CDR1 and CDR2: MGHRA, YSYEKL.

V is TRBV20-1 and J is TRBJ1-2; D gene ambiguous. CDR3 length equals 13 residues. Germline V CDR1 and CDR2: DFQATT, SNEGSKA (reference sequence). CDR3 bases: TGCAGCTCCTTAGGTCGGGGTTCCTATGGCTACACCTTC. Encoded protein: CSSLGRGSYGYTF.

The chain employs TRBV28 and TRBJ1-5; TRBD1 might be the D (5 bases). The CDR3 sequence is 13 residues long. CDR1 is MDHEN, CDR2 SYDVKM, per germline. With 1 base removed from V and 7 bases from J, the gap between germline ends came to 8 bases. The CDR3 spells CASSLSRVQPQHF. CDR3 DNA sequence: TGTGCCAGCAGTTTATCCAGGGTACAGCCCCAGCATTTT. The full variable domain, in which reference TRBV28 and TRBJ1-5 provide the parts outside the CDR3, is DVKVTQSSRYLVKRTGEKVFLECVQDMDHENMFWYRQDPGLGLRLIYFSYDVKMKEKGDIPEGYSVSREKKERFSLILESASTNQTSMYLCASSLSRVQPQHFGDGTRLSIL.

The DNA of the CDR3 is TGTGCCAGCCGGACGGAGAACACCGGGGAGCTGTTTTTT. This encodes CASRTENTGELFF. The chain combines TRBV2 with TRBJ2-2; D unclear. CDR1 is SNHLY, CDR2 FYNNEI, per germline. The V gene lost 8 bases and the J gene lost 1 base, with 8 bases spanning the gap. The CDR3 covers 13 residues.

A word on this clonotype: Possible read error: a much larger clone is one base away. This chain connects TRBV7-2 to TRBJ1-5; D not resolved. There are 15 residues in the CDR3. V shed 4 bases and J shed 6 bases, with 16 bases lying between them. Germline CDR1 is SGHTA and CDR2 is FQGNSA. In DNA, the CDR3 is TGTGCCAGCAGCTCTTCCTGGGGTGGGTTTCAGCCCCAGCATTTT. Protein: CASSSSWGGFQPQHF.

This clonotype has just a few counts. V usage is TRBV6-1 and J usage is TRBJ2-3; 7 bases are shared with TRBD1. The CDR3 length is 16 residues. Per the germline V gene, CDR1 is MNHNS and CDR2 is SASEGT. With 6 bases clipped from V and 0 bases from J, the junction kept 9 bases outside the gene matches. CDR3 in amino acids: CASRSQGMISTDTQYF. CDR3 sequence (DNA): TGTGCCAGCAGATCACAGGGGATGATTAGCACAGATACGCAGTATTTT.

This chain joins TRBV9 and TRBJ1-3; unclear D gene. V lost 0 bases and J lost 2, with 15 bases in between. The germline gives CDR1 SGDLS, CDR2 YYNGEE. The CDR3 has 17 amino acids. The CDR3 is CASSVGARFWAGNTIYF. The CDR3, as DNA: TGTGCCAGCAGCGTAGGGGCCAGGTTTTGGGCTGGAAACACCATATATTTT.

This chain links TRBV6-1 with TRBJ1-2; unclear D gene. V was pared by 2 bases and J by 0 bases, with 7 bases between. The germline V gene encodes CDR1 MNHNS and CDR2 SASEGT. This CDR3 has 14 residues. CDR3 sequence reads: CASSEYTANYGYTF. CDR3 sequence (DNA): TGTGCCAGCAGTGAATACACAGCTAACTATGGCTACACCTTC.

This sequence joins TRBV5-1 and TRBJ1-2, with 7 bases fitting TRBD1. CDR1 SGHRS and CDR2 YFSETQ come from the germline V gene. The CDR3 runs 13 residues. Trimming at V came to 10 bases and at J to 7 bases, leaving 13 bases not matched to a gene. CDR3 coding DNA: TGCGCCTCCATGGAAGGGGGCAGGAGTGGCTACACCTTC. Translation gives CASMEGGRSGYTF.

A few counts support this clonotype. This chain links TRBV5-1 with TRBJ2-2; D ambiguous. V lost 1 base and J 5 bases, leaving 9 bases between the germline ends. Looked up from germline, CDR1 is SGHRS and CDR2 is YFSETQ. This CDR3 is 14 amino acids long. The CDR3 loop reads CASSLQESTGELFF. The CDR3 DNA is TGCGCCAGCAGCTTGCAGGAAAGTACCGGGGAGCTGTTTTTT.

The chain combines TRBV6-1 with TRBJ1-5; no definite D call. CDR3 length: 13 amino acids. Germline V gene lookup returns CDR1 MNHNS and CDR2 SASEGT. V lost 11 bases and J lost 4, with 15 bases in between. CDR3: CAGRSTANQPQHF. CDR3 coding DNA: TGTGCCGGTCGATCCACAGCTAATCAGCCCCAGCATTTT.

This chain uses TRBV7-9 with TRBJ1-1; D is possibly TRBD1 (5 bases). The germline V gene has CDR1 SEHNR and CDR2 FQNEAQ (reference sequence). Trimming removed 3 bases from V and 6 bases from J, with 14 bases in between. This CDR3 spans 14 amino acids. The CDR3 protein is CASSFLLGGAEAFF. CDR3 DNA: TGTGCCAGCAGCTTCCTACTCGGGGGGGCTGAAGCTTTCTTT.

This clonotype has just a few counts. The genes are TRBV7-2 and TRBJ2-7, with 7 bases that match TRBD1. Germline V gene data show CDR1 as SGHTA and CDR2 as FQGNSA. This CDR3 region has 14 residues. V lost 5 bases, J lost 6 bases, and 10 bases stayed unmatched. The CDR3 DNA reads TGTGCCAGCAGCACCCCCTTGACAGGGTTCGAGCAGTACTTC. It yields the protein CASSTPLTGFEQYF.

The genes are TRBV6-5 and TRBJ1-5; tentative D call: TRBD1 (5 bases). The germline CDR1 and CDR2 sequences are MNHEY and SVGAGI. V lost 8 bases to trimming and J lost 0 bases, with 14 bases between them. The CDR3 has 15 amino acids. The chain's CDR3 is CASRVGVYSNQPQHF. As DNA, the CDR3 is TGTGCCAGCCGAGTAGGGGTTTATAGCAATCAGCCCCAGCATTTT.

The V call is TRBV14, the J call TRBJ2-7; weak D call: TRBD2 (6 bases). V gave up 5 bases and J gave up 2 bases, with 22 bases separating them. Germline-derived CDR1 and CDR2 are SGHDN and FVKESK. The CDR3 length is 17 residues. CDR3 sequence reads: CASSSDDGSTATYEQYF. The CDR3 coding sequence is TGTGCCAGCAGCTCCGACGACGGGAGTACAGCCACCTACGAGCAGTACTTC.

This clonotype was observed a few times. V usage is TRBV12-3 or TRBV12-4 and J usage is TRBJ2-3; TRBD1 or TRBD2 may be the D gene (5 bases each). This CDR3 contains 13 residues. Deletions cut 9 bases from V and 2 bases from J, with 12 bases between. The CDR3, as DNA: TGTGCCAGTACGGGACCGAACACAGATACGCAGTATTTT. Its protein product is CASTGPNTDTQYF.

The rearrangement links TRBV29-1 to TRBJ1-1, with D hard to call. The V gene's germline CDR1 is SQVTM and CDR2 ANQGSEA. The CDR3 loop spans 10 amino acids. Trimming took 2 bases from V and 4 from J, leaving 2 bases between them. The CDR3 loop reads CSVESTEAFF. The CDR3, as DNA: TGCAGCGTTGAAAGCACTGAAGCTTTCTTT.

This clonotype was seen a handful of times. CDR3 amino acids: CASSLTGVSGNEQFF. The CDR3, as DNA: TGTGCCAGCAGCTTGACAGGGGTTTCCGGGAATGAGCAGTTCTTC. The V gene is TRBV11-3, the J gene TRBJ2-1; TRBD1 matches 8 bases. Unmatched junction bases numbered 8, after V lost 3 bases and J lost 7 bases. Germline V gene data show CDR1 as SGHNT and CDR2 as YENEEA. The CDR3 consists of 15 residues.

V and J are TRBV19 and TRBJ1-2; tentatively, D is TRBD1 (5 bases). The CDR3 is made up of 15 amino acids. The germline V gene encodes CDR1 LNHDA and CDR2 SQIVND (reference sequence). V was trimmed by 4 bases and J by 0 bases, leaving 12 bases between them. The CDR3 region is CASSRGVGPNYGYTF. DNA for the CDR3: TGTGCCAGTAGTAGAGGGGTGGGACCTAACTATGGCTACACCTTC.

This clonotype occurred a few times. The V call is TRBV5-1, the J call TRBJ2-5; 9 nucleotides agree with TRBD1. Germline values: CDR1 SGHRS, CDR2 YFSETQ. J gave up 0 bases and V 2 bases, and 2 bases lay outside the gene matches. CDR3 length equals 15 residues. CDR3 coding DNA: TGCGCCAGCAGCTTTGGGACAGGGTACCAAGAGACCCAGTACTTC. This sequence encodes CASSFGTGYQETQYF.

The CDR3 nucleotides read TGTGCCACCAGCAGGCTCTTGGCCACTGAAGCTTTCTTT. It encodes CATSRLLATEAFF. The rearrangement links TRBV15 to TRBJ1-1, with no clear D. The germline CDR1 and CDR2 sequences are LNHNV and YYDKDF (reference sequence). The V and J ends lost 3 bases and 4 bases respectively, with 9 bases between them. The CDR3 consists of 13 residues.